Given below is one TCR beta chain in context. These data originate in a study of blood T cell repertoires in COVID-19. Repertoires were generated with immunoSEQ multiplex PCR, while TCRdb's copy carries only in-frame clones and drops some. The table has 100,000 to 150,000 clones, 80% to 90% seen once. The CDR3 extends over 14 amino acids. Germline CDR1 and CDR2: SGHRS and YFSETQ. Trimming removed 4 bases from V and 4 bases from J; junction bases left unmatched: 4. The chain joins TRBV5-1 to TRBJ2-3; 9 bases fit TRBD2. The sequence was collected from a woman aged 55-70 years with acute or convalescent COVID-19. Sequencing was carried out using peripheral blood. The CDR3 here is CASSTGLASDTQYF. CDR3 in DNA: TGCGCCAGCAGCACGGGACTAGCCTCAGATACGCAGTATTTT.